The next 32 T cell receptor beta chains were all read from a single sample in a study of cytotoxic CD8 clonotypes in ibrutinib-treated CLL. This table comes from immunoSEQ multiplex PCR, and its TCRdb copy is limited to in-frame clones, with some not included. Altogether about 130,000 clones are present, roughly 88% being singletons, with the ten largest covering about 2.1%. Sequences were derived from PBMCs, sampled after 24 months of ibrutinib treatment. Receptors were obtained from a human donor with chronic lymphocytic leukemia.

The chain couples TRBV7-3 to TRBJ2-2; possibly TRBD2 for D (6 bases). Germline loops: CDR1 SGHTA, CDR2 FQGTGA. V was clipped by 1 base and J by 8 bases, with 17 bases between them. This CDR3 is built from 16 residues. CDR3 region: CASSLRGTASLGELFF. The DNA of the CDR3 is TGTGCCAGCAGCTTAAGGGGGACTGCCAGCTTGGGGGAGCTGTTTTTT. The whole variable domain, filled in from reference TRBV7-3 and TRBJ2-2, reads GAGVSQTPSNKVTEKGKYVELRCDPISGHTALYWYRQSLGQGPEFLIYFQGTGAADDSGLPNDRFFAVRPEGSVSTLKIQRTERGDSAVYLCASSLRGTASLGELFFGEGSRLTVL.

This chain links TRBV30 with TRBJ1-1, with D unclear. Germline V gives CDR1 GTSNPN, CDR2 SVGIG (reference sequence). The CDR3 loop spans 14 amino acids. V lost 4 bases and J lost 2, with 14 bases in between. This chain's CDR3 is CAWKASHGNTEAFF. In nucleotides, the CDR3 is TGTGCCTGGAAAGCGTCCCATGGAAACACTGAAGCTTTCTTT.

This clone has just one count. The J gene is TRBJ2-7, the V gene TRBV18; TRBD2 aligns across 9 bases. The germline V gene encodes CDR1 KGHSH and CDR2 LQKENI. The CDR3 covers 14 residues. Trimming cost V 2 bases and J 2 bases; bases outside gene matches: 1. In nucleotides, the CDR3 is TGTGCCAGCTCACCAGCGGGAGGGGCCTACGAGCAGTACTTC. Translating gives CASSPAGGAYEQYF.

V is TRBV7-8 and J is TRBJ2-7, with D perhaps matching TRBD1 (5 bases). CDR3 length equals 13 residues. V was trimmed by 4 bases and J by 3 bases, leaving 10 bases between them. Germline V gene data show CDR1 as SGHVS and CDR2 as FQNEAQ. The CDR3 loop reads CASSSAQGYEQYF. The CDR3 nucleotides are TGTGCCAGCAGCTCAGCGCAGGGCTACGAGCAGTACTTC.

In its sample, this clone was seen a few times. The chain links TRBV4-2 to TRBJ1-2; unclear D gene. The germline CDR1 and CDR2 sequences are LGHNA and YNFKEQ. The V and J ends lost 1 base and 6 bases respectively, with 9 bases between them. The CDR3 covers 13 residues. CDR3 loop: CASSQASRNGYTF. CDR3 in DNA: TGTGCCAGCAGCCAAGCTTCCAGGAATGGCTACACCTTC.

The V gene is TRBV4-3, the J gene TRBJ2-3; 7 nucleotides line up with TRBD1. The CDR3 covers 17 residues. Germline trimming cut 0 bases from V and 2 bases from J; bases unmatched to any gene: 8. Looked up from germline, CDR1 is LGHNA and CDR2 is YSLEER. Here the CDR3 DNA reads TGCGCCAGCAGCCAAGAGGCCACGGGGACAGCCACAGATACGCAGTATTTT. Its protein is CASSQEATGTATDTQYF.

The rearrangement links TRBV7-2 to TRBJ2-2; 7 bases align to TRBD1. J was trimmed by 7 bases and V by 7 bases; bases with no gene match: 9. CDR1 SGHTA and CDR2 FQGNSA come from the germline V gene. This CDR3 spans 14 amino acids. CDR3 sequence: CASTKQGPSGELFF. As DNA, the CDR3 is TGTGCCAGCACCAAACAGGGGCCAAGCGGGGAGCTGTTTTTT.

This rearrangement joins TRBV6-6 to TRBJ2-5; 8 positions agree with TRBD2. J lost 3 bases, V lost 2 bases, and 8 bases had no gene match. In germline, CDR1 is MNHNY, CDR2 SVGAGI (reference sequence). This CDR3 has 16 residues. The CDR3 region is CASSYLGSGIKETQYF. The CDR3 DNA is TGTGCCAGCAGTTACCTCGGTAGCGGGATAAAAGAGACCCAGTACTTC.

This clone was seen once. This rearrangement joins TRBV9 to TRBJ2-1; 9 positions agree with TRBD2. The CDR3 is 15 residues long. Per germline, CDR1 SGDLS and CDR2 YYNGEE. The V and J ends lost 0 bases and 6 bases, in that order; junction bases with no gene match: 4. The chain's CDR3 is CASSVGLAEPNEQFF. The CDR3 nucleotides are TGTGCCAGCAGCGTAGGACTAGCGGAACCCAATGAGCAGTTCTTC.

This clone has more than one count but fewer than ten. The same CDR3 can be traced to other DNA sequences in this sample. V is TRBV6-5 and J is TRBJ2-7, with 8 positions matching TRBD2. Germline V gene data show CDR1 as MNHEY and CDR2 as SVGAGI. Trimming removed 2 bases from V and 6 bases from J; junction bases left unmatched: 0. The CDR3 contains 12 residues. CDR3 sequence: CASSYAGGEQYF. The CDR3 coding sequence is TGTGCCAGCAGTTACGCGGGAGGCGAGCAGTACTTC.

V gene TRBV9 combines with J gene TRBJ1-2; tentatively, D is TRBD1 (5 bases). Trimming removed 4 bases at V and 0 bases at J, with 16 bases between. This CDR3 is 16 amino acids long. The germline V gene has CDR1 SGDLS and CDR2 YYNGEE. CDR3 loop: CASSSTGGVTNYGYTF. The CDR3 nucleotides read TGTGCCAGCAGCAGTACTGGGGGGGTTACTAACTATGGCTACACCTTC.

CDR3 sequence: CASNRVGTQYF. CDR3 bases: TGTGCCAGCAACAGGGTTGGGACCCAGTACTTC. The chain uses TRBV28 and TRBJ2-5; D is perhaps TRBD1 (6 bases). Germline values: CDR1 MDHEN, CDR2 SYDVKM. This CDR3 is 11 amino acids long. V lost 7 bases to trimming and J lost 7 bases, with 10 bases between them.

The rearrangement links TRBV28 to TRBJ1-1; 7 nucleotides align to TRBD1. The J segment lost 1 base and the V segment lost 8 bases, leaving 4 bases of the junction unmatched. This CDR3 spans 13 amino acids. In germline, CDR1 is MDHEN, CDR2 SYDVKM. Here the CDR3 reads CASWWTGNTEAFF. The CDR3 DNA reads TGTGCCAGCTGGTGGACAGGGAACACTGAAGCTTTCTTT.

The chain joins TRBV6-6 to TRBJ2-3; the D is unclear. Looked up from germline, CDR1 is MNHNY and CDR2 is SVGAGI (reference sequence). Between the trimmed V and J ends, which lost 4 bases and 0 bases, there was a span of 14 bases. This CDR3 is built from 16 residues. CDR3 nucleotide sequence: TGTGCCAGCAGTTCGATGGACGGCCCTAGCACAGATACGCAGTATTTT. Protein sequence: CASSSMDGPSTDTQYF.

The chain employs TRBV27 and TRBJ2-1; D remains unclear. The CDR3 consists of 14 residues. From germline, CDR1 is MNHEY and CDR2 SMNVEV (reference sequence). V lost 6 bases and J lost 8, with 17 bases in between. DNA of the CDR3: TGTGCCAGCAGAGAGCCTAGGGTTTTCGATGAGCAGTTCTTC. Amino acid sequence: CASREPRVFDEQFF.

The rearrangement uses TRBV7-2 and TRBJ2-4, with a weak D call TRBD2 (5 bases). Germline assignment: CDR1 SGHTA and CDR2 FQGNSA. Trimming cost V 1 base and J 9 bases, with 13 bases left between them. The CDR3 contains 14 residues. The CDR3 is CASSLVEGSSIQYF. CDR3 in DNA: TGTGCCAGCAGCTTAGTTGAGGGATCGAGCATTCAGTACTTC.

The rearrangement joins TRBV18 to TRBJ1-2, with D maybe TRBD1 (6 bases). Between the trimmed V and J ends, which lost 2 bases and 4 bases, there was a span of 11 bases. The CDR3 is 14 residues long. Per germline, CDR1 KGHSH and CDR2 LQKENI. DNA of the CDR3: TGTGCCAGCTCACCAGCCGGGGGCGGCTATGGCTACACCTTC. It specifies CASSPAGGGYGYTF.

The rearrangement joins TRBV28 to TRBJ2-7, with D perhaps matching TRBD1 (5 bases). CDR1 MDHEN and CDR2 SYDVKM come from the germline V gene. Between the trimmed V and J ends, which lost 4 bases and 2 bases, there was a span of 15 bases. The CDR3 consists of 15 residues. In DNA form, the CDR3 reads TGTGCCAGCAGTTCCCCAGGGATTGGAACCTACGAGCAGTACTTC. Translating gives CASSSPGIGTYEQYF.

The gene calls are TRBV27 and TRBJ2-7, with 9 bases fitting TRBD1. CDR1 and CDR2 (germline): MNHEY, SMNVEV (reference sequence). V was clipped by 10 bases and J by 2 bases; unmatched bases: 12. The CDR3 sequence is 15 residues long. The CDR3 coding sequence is TGTGCCACCTCGGACCTGGGACAGGGACCCTACGAGCAGTACTTC. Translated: CATSDLGQGPYEQYF.

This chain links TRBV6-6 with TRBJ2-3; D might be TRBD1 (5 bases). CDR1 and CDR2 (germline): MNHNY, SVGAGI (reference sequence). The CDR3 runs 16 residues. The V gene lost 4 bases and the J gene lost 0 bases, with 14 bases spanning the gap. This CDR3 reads CASSSSGKPSTDTQYF. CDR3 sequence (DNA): TGTGCCAGCAGTTCGTCAGGGAAGCCTAGCACAGATACGCAGTATTTT.

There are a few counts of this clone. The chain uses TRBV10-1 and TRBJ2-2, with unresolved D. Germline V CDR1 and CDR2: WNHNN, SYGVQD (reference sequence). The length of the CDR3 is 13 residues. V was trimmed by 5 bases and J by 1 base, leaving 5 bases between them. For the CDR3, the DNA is TGCGCCAGCAGTCCAGGGAACACCGGGGAGCTGTTTTTT. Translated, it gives CASSPGNTGELFF.

CDR3: CASSLGGPGYNEQFF. The DNA of the CDR3 is TGTGCCAGCAGCTTGGGAGGGCCGGGATACAATGAGCAGTTCTTC. The J gene is TRBJ2-1, the V gene TRBV7-2; 7 bases are shared with TRBD2. Germline values: CDR1 SGHTA, CDR2 FQGNSA. Germline trimming cut 3 bases from V and 4 bases from J; bases unmatched to any gene: 6. The CDR3 is made up of 15 amino acids.

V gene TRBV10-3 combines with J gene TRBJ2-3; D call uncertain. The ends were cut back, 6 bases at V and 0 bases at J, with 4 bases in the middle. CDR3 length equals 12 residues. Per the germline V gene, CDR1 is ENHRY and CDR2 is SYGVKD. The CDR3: CAIRDSTDTQYF. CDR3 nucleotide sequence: TGTGCCATCAGGGACAGCACAGATACGCAGTATTTT.

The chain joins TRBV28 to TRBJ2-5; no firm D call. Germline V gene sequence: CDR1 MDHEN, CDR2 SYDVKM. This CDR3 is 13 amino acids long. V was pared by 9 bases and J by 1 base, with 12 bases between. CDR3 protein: CASNTVGQETQYF. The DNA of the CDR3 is TGTGCCAGTAACACCGTAGGCCAAGAGACCCAGTACTTC. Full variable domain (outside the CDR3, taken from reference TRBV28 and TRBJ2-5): DVKVTQSSRYLVKRTGEKVFLECVQDMDHENMFWYRQDPGLGLRLIYFSYDVKMKEKGDIPEGYSVSREKKERFSLILESASTNQTSMYLCASNTVGQETQYFGPGTRLLVL.

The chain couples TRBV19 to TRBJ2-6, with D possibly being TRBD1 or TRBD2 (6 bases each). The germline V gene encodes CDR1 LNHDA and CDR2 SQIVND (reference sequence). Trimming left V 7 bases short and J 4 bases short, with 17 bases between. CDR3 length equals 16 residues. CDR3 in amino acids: CASNPLGGSGANVLTF. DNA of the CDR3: TGTGCCAGTAACCCTTTAGGGGGGTCAGGGGCCAACGTCCTGACTTTC.

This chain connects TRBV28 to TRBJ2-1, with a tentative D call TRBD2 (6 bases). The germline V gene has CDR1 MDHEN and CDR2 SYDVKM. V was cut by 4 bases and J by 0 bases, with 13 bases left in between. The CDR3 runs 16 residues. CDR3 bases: TGTGCCAGCAGTTCCCCCGGCGGGGCCTCCTACAATGAGCAGTTCTTC. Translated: CASSSPGGASYNEQFF. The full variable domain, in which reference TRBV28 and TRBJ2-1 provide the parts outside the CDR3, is DVKVTQSSRYLVKRTGEKVFLECVQDMDHENMFWYRQDPGLGLRLIYFSYDVKMKEKGDIPEGYSVSREKKERFSLILESASTNQTSMYLCASSSPGGASYNEQFFGPGTRLTVL.

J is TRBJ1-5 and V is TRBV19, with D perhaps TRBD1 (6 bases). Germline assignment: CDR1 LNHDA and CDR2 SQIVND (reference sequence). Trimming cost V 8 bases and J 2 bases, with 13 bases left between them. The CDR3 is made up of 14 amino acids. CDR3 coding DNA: TGTGCCAGTCAAGAGGGGGGCGGCAATCAGCCCCAGCATTTT. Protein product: CASQEGGGNQPQHF.

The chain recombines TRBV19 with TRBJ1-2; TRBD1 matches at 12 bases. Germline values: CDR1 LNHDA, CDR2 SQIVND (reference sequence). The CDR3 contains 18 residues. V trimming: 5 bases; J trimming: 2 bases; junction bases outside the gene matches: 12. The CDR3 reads CASSREPGQGARNYGYTF. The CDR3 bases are TGTGCCAGTAGTCGGGAACCGGGACAGGGGGCTAGGAACTATGGCTACACCTTC.

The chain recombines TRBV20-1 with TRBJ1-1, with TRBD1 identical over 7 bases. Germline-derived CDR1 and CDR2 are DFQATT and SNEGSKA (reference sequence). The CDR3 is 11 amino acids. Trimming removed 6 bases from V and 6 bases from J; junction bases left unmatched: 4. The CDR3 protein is CSAYRGAEAFF. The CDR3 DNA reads TGCAGTGCATACAGGGGCGCTGAAGCTTTCTTT.

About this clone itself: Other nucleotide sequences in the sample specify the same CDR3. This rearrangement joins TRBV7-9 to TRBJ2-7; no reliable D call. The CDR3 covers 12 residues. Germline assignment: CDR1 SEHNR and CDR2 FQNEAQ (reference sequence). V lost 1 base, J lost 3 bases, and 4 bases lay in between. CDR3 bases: TGTGCCAGCAGCTTAGAAGTCTACGAGCAGTACTTC. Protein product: CASSLEVYEQYF.

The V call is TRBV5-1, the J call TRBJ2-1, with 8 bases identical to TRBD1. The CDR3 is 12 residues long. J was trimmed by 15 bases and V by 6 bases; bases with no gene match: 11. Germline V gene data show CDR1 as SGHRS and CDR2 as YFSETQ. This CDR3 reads CASIGGGQGVFF. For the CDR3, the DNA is TGCGCCAGCATTGGAGGAGGACAGGGTGTGTTCTTC.

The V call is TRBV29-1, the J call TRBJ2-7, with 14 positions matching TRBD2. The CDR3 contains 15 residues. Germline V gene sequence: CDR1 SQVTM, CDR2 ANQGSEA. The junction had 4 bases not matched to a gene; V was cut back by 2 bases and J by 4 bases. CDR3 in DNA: TGCAGCGTTGAACTGGGGACTAGCGGGGGTTACGAGCAGTACTTC. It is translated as CSVELGTSGGYEQYF.